The 16 T cell receptor beta chains reported below all come from one sample, sequenced in a study of OX40 agonist ivuxolimab in advanced cancers. Libraries were constructed by the immunoSEQ multiplex PCR assay. Held by TCRdb, this immuneACCESS table contains in-frame sequences only and omits some clones. Under half of the omission traces to an unresolved V gene where checked; the cause of the rest is unknown. The sample table holds about 100,000 clones, of which about 89% were seen once. Less than 0.2% of the sample is in the top ten clones. The sequences come from CD4+ or CD8+ T cells sorted from blood, collected in a trial of the OX40 agonist ivuxolimab. These receptors originate from an adult with an advanced solid tumor such as melanoma, head and neck, liver or kidney cancer.

V and J are TRBV11-2 and TRBJ2-7; D is unclear. V lost 1 base, J lost 2 bases, and 9 bases lay in between. Germline CDR1 and CDR2: SGHAT and FQNNGV. CDR3 length equals 14 residues. CDR3 DNA: TGTGCCAGCAGCTTAGCCCTTTTGCCCTACGAGCAGTACTTC. Its protein is CASSLALLPYEQYF.

This chain joins TRBV6-1 and TRBJ2-5, with TRBD1 as a possible D gene (5 bases). The CDR3 totals 14 residues. Germline V gene lookup returns CDR1 MNHNS and CDR2 SASEGT. The V end was cut by 4 bases, the J end by 5 bases, with 14 bases between. CDR3 protein: CASSAMVGLETQYF. CDR3 DNA sequence: TGTGCCAGCAGTGCGATGGTGGGGCTGGAGACCCAGTACTTC.

This clone was recorded only once. This chain joins TRBV2 and TRBJ2-4, with a possible D match to TRBD1 (6 bases). The CDR3 extends over 14 amino acids. Trimming took 4 bases from V and 9 from J, leaving 16 bases between them. Germline V gene sequence: CDR1 SNHLY, CDR2 FYNNEI. DNA for the CDR3: TGTGCCAGCAGTGGGGGACAATTTGGGGGCATTCAGTACTTC. Translating it yields CASSGGQFGGIQYF.

This sequence joins TRBV6-1 and TRBJ1-5; the D gene is possibly TRBD1 (5 bases). Trimming took off 6 bases at V and 4 bases at J, with 13 bases between the two ends. Germline V lookup: CDR1 MNHNS, CDR2 SASEGT. CDR3 size: 14 residues. The CDR3 coding sequence is TGTGCCAGCAGCATGGGGCGCAATAATCAGCCCCAGCATTTT. Amino acids: CASSMGRNNQPQHF.

This clone was recorded only once. This chain uses TRBV19 with TRBJ1-2; 9 bases map to TRBD1. CDR3 length: 15 amino acids. The ends lost 5 bases at V and 4 bases at J; junction bases unmatched: 8. Germline V gene sequence: CDR1 LNHDA, CDR2 SQIVND (reference sequence). CDR3 amino acids: CASSASDRGTYGYTF. The CDR3 DNA is TGTGCCAGTAGTGCGAGTGACAGGGGGACCTATGGCTACACCTTC. The entire variable domain, with the rest obtained from reference TRBV19 and TRBJ1-2, is as follows: DGGITQSPKYLFRKEGQNVTLSCEQNLNHDAMYWYRQDPGQGLRLIYYSQIVNDFQKGDIAEGYSVSREKKESFPLTVTSAQKNPTAFYLCASSASDRGTYGYTFGSGTRLTVV.

V gene TRBV6-1 combines with J gene TRBJ2-7, with 8 nucleotides matching TRBD2. The ends lost 1 base at V and 3 bases at J; junction bases unmatched: 8. Germline V gene lookup returns CDR1 MNHNS and CDR2 SASEGT. This CDR3 has 16 residues. The CDR3 loop reads CASSEVFSGGFYEQYF. The CDR3 nucleotides are TGTGCCAGCAGTGAAGTTTTCAGCGGGGGCTTCTACGAGCAGTACTTC.

This clone was seen once. This chain uses TRBV19 with TRBJ1-2; D gene ambiguous. From germline, CDR1 is LNHDA and CDR2 SQIVND (reference sequence). V was cut by 3 bases and J by 4 bases, with 9 bases left in between. This CDR3 contains 13 residues. For the CDR3, the DNA is TGTGCCAGTAGTATCGGGGTTCGCTATGGCTACACCTTC. Translation: CASSIGVRYGYTF. Combining the CDR3 with reference TRBV19 and TRBJ1-2 gives the whole variable domain DGGITQSPKYLFRKEGQNVTLSCEQNLNHDAMYWYRQDPGQGLRLIYYSQIVNDFQKGDIAEGYSVSREKKESFPLTVTSAQKNPTAFYLCASSIGVRYGYTFGSGTRLTVV.

The chain uses TRBV7-9 and TRBJ2-3; TRBD2 matches at 12 bases. V shed 4 bases, J shed 0 bases, and the junction held 11 bases outside the gene matches. Germline CDR1 reads SEHNR; CDR2 reads FQNEAQ (reference sequence). This CDR3 region has 19 residues. The chain's CDR3 is CASSSYGSSGGVSTDTQYF. DNA of the CDR3: TGTGCCAGCAGCTCTTATGGGTCTAGCGGGGGGGTTAGCACAGATACGCAGTATTTT.

The chain is built from TRBV6-1 and TRBJ2-3; 8 bases line up with TRBD2. Germline assignment: CDR1 MNHNS and CDR2 SASEGT. Trimming removed 6 bases from V and 2 bases from J; junction bases left unmatched: 7. The CDR3 has 15 amino acids. The CDR3 nucleotides read TGTGCCAGCAGACCCGGGACTAGGGTCACAGATACGCAGTATTTT. Translation: CASRPGTRVTDTQYF.

The chain employs TRBV7-2 and TRBJ2-1, with 7 bases lining up with TRBD1. CDR1 and CDR2 (germline): SGHTA, FQGNSA. The CDR3 contains 16 residues. After removal of 0 bases from V and 0 bases from J, the junction contained 2 bases not matched to a gene. CDR3 in amino acids: CASSLATGSSYNEQFF. As DNA, the CDR3 is TGTGCCAGCAGCTTAGCGACAGGGAGCTCCTACAATGAGCAGTTCTTC.

The V gene is TRBV2, the J gene TRBJ1-5; D is unclear. V gave up 6 bases and J gave up 0 bases, with 9 bases separating them. Germline CDR1 is SNHLY and CDR2 is FYNNEI. The length of the CDR3 is 14 residues. The CDR3 nucleotides are TGTGCCAGCAGCGCGAGGAGTAGCAATCAGCCCCAGCATTTT. Translated: CASSARSSNQPQHF.

V is TRBV5-4 and J is TRBJ2-7; D may correspond to TRBD1 or TRBD2 (6 bases each). The germline gives CDR1 SGHNT, CDR2 YYREEE (reference sequence). The CDR3 is 17 amino acids. V lost 0 bases to trimming and J lost 5 bases, with 21 bases between them. The CDR3 loop is CASSLGPSGALLNEQYF. For the CDR3, the DNA is TGTGCCAGCAGCTTGGGGCCCTCGGGGGCTCTCCTGAACGAGCAGTACTTC.

V and J are TRBV9 and TRBJ2-1, with a tentative D call TRBD2 (6 bases). Trimming cost V 3 bases and J 7 bases, with 14 bases left between them. Germline V gene data show CDR1 as SGDLS and CDR2 as YYNGEE. This CDR3 is built from 14 residues. The CDR3 reads CASSAAGRSNEQFF. The CDR3 DNA sequence: TGTGCCAGCAGCGCTGCGGGGAGATCAAATGAGCAGTTCTTC.

The rearrangement joins TRBV27 to TRBJ2-3; 9 bases line up with TRBD1. The CDR3 is 14 amino acids. The V segment lost 4 bases and the J segment 7 bases; nucleotides outside the gene matches: 6. CDR1 and CDR2 from the germline V gene are MNHEY and SMNVEV (reference sequence). DNA for the CDR3: TGTGCCAGCAGTTCGAGACAGGGGGTATATACGCAGTATTTT. Its protein is CASSSRQGVYTQYF.

The V and J genes are TRBV29-1 and TRBJ2-3; 9 bases fit TRBD1. The trim removed 4 bases at V and 6 bases at J, leaving 8 bases unmatched. CDR3 size: 14 residues. Germline V CDR1 and CDR2: SQVTM, ANQGSEA. The CDR3 DNA sequence: TGCAGCGTTGTAAGGGACAGGGCGTCGGATACGCAGTATTTT. It is translated as CSVVRDRASDTQYF.

V is TRBV5-1 and J is TRBJ2-5; no reliable D call. Germline CDR1 is SGHRS and CDR2 is YFSETQ. The CDR3 runs to 14 residues. The V and J ends lost 6 bases and 5 bases respectively, with 17 bases between them. CDR3 in amino acids: CASTPGPPRETQYF. The CDR3 nucleotides read TGCGCCAGCACGCCGGGCCCACCAAGGGAGACCCAGTACTTC.